This passage covers 28 T cell receptor beta chains from one sample sequenced in a study of shared clonotypes between healthy human individuals. Assay: immunoSEQ multiplex PCR; the TCRdb copy retains only in-frame clones and omits some. The sample shows 180,000 or so clones, 80% to 95% of them seen only once. Sequencing was carried out using naive CD4+ T cells sorted from blood. The subset here: CD45RA+ positively selected. The receptors come from a woman aged 25 to 45 in good health.

The V call is TRBV28, the J call TRBJ2-4; D unresolved. Deletions cut 3 bases from V and 0 bases from J, with 15 bases between. Germline V gives CDR1 MDHEN, CDR2 SYDVKM. The CDR3 runs 17 residues. The CDR3 coding sequence is TGTGCCAGCAGTTTCAACGACTGGGAACTAGCCAAAAACATTCAGTACTTC. Amino acid sequence: CASSFNDWELAKNIQYF.

The V gene is TRBV11-2, the J gene TRBJ1-1; the match to TRBD1 covers 7 bases. CDR1 SGHAT and CDR2 FQNNGV come from the germline V gene. Trimming cost V 1 base and J 0 bases; bases outside gene matches: 5. The CDR3 spans 16 residues. CDR3 in DNA: TGTGCCAGCAGCTTAGGGTGGGGACAGATGAACACTGAAGCTTTCTTT. This codes for CASSLGWGQMNTEAFF.

This clone has just a few counts. This chain connects TRBV27 to TRBJ1-1; maybe TRBD1 (5 bases). In germline, CDR1 is MNHEY, CDR2 SMNVEV (reference sequence). The V end was cut by 3 bases, the J end by 0 bases, with 14 bases between. The CDR3 contains 16 residues. CDR3 protein: CASSFNPGPLNTEAFF. The CDR3, as DNA: TGTGCCAGCAGTTTCAACCCGGGACCGCTGAACACTGAAGCTTTCTTT.

The gene calls are TRBV4-1 and TRBJ2-6; TRBD1 or TRBD2 may be the D gene (5 bases each). Germline V gives CDR1 MGHRA, CDR2 YSYEKL. V dropped 0 bases and J dropped 3 bases, with 9 bases sitting between them. This CDR3 has 16 amino acids. The CDR3 DNA follows: TGCGCCAGCAGCCAAGAATGGGGGAGTGGGGCCAACGTCCTGACTTTC. Translated, it gives CASSQEWGSGANVLTF.

The rearrangement uses TRBV25-1 and TRBJ1-1; no clear D. The CDR3 runs 13 residues. V gave up 1 base and J gave up 0 bases, with 3 bases separating them. Germline V gene lookup returns CDR1 MGHDK and CDR2 SYGVNS. DNA of the CDR3: TGTGCCAGCAGTGAATCTCTGAACACTGAAGCTTTCTTT. Translated, it gives CASSESLNTEAFF.

The CDR3: CASGGSDERYEQYF. CDR3 nucleotides: TGTGCCAGCGGGGGCTCGGACGAACGCTACGAGCAGTACTTC. The chain has TRBV28 and TRBJ2-7; perhaps TRBD1 as D (6 bases). In germline, CDR1 is MDHEN, CDR2 SYDVKM. Between the trimmed V and J ends, which lost 8 bases and 3 bases, there was a span of 17 bases. The CDR3 spans 14 residues.

The chain is built from TRBV2 and TRBJ2-7, with D perhaps matching TRBD2 (6 bases). Trimming cost V 0 bases and J 4 bases, with 19 bases left between them. The CDR3 consists of 17 residues. The V gene's germline CDR1 is SNHLY and CDR2 FYNNEI. Here the CDR3 reads CASSEARRAPRGYEQYF. The CDR3 bases are TGTGCCAGCAGTGAAGCGAGGCGTGCGCCCCGGGGGTACGAGCAGTACTTC.

This CDR3 reads CASSPGHGDPAEKLFF. The CDR3 coding sequence is TGCGCCAGCAGCCCGGGACACGGTGACCCGGCTGAAAAACTGTTTTTT. This chain connects TRBV5-1 to TRBJ1-4; tentatively, D is TRBD1 (6 bases). V lost 4 bases and J lost 7, with 20 bases in between. This CDR3 is 16 amino acids long. CDR1 and CDR2 (germline): SGHRS, YFSETQ.

For the CDR3, the DNA is TGTGCCAGCGGGGGGCCCACTAGTTTCGGCGAGCAGTACTTC. Its translation: CASGGPTSFGEQYF. V is TRBV27 and J is TRBJ2-5; D assignment may be TRBD1 or TRBD2 (6 bases each). The end of the DNA fits TRBJ2-7 better, so the J call may be wrong. The CDR3 consists of 14 residues. Germline V gene lookup returns CDR1 MNHEY and CDR2 SMNVEV (reference sequence).

The V call is TRBV28, the J call TRBJ1-1; unclear D gene. The CDR3 is 14 amino acids. V lost 5 bases and J lost 0, with 10 bases in between. CDR1 and CDR2 (germline): MDHEN, SYDVKM. Here the CDR3 reads CASSLYMMNTEAFF. CDR3 bases: TGTGCCAGCAGTCTCTATATGATGAACACTGAAGCTTTCTTT.

V is TRBV4-1 and J is TRBJ2-6, with 11 bases identical to TRBD1. Germline V gene data show CDR1 as MGHRA and CDR2 as YSYEKL. The ends lost 1 base at V and 1 base at J; junction bases unmatched: 3. The CDR3 covers 18 residues. In DNA, the CDR3 is TGCGCCAGCAGCCAAGCGGGACAGGGGGTGTCTGGGGCCAACGTCCTGACTTTC. Translating it yields CASSQAGQGVSGANVLTF.

The rearrangement joins TRBV10-3 to TRBJ2-3; possible D gene TRBD2, 5 bases. The V end was cut by 7 bases, the J end by 11 bases, with 13 bases between. Germline V gene lookup returns CDR1 ENHRY and CDR2 SYGVKD. The CDR3 runs to 11 residues. This chain's CDR3 is CAITEGLGQYF. The DNA of the CDR3 is TGTGCCATCACAGAGGGTCTGGGGCAGTATTTT.

The chain recombines TRBV4-1 with TRBJ2-5, with unresolved D. The DNA end is more similar to TRBJ2-7, so the J call may be wrong. The germline CDR1 and CDR2 sequences are MGHRA and YSYEKL. The CDR3 is made up of 16 amino acids. The CDR3 region is CASSQALTPISYEQYF. In nucleotides, the CDR3 is TGCGCCAGCAGCCAAGCGTTGACCCCGATTTCCTACGAGCAGTACTTC.

This chain joins TRBV5-4 and TRBJ2-7; TRBD2 matches at 10 bases. Germline assignment: CDR1 SGHNT and CDR2 YYREEE (reference sequence). V trimming: 4 bases; J trimming: 0 bases; junction bases outside the gene matches: 1. There are 14 residues in the CDR3. The CDR3 nucleotides are TGTGCCAGCAGCCCTAGCGGGAGCTCCTACGAGCAGTACTTC. It yields the protein CASSPSGSSYEQYF. The full variable domain, in which reference TRBV5-4 and TRBJ2-7 provide the parts outside the CDR3, is ETGVTQSPTHLIKTRGQQVTLRCSSQSGHNTVSWYQQALGQGPQFIFQYYREEENGRGNFPPRFSGLQFPNYSSELNVNALELDDSALYLCASSPSGSSYEQYFGPGTRLTVT.

In this sample, this clone turned up once. This chain links TRBV5-1 with TRBJ2-3; no clear D. The V and J ends lost 0 bases and 1 base respectively, with 9 bases between them. The germline gives CDR1 SGHRS, CDR2 YFSETQ. There are 15 residues in the CDR3. CDR3 residues: CASSLGLPGTDTQYF. As DNA, the CDR3 is TGCGCCAGCAGCTTGGGACTCCCCGGCACAGATACGCAGTATTTT. The full variable domain, rest sourced from reference TRBV5-1 and TRBJ2-3, is KAGVTQTPRYLIKTRGQQVTLSCSPISGHRSVSWYQQTPGQGLQFLFEYFSETQRNKGNFPGRFSGRQFSNSRSEMNVSTLELGDSALYLCASSLGLPGTDTQYFGPGTRLTVL.

The chain uses TRBV4-1 and TRBJ2-4; D is possibly TRBD2 (6 bases). This CDR3 is 16 amino acids long. Germline CDR1 reads MGHRA; CDR2 reads YSYEKL. Trimming shortened V by 1 base and J by 7 bases, and 17 bases separated the two germline ends. CDR3 region: CASSQASGLGVNIQYF. Here the CDR3 DNA reads TGCGCCAGCAGCCAAGCCAGCGGGTTGGGGGTGAACATTCAGTACTTC.

The chain links TRBV5-8 to TRBJ2-1; TRBD2 matches at 7 bases. Germline lookup yields CDR1 SGHTS and CDR2 YDEGEE. The junction had 4 bases not matched to a gene; V was cut back by 4 bases and J by 0 bases. CDR3 size: 15 residues. The chain's CDR3 is CASSRSGTSYNEQFF. DNA for the CDR3: TGTGCCAGCAGCCGGAGCGGGACCTCCTACAATGAGCAGTTCTTC.

The chain couples TRBV6-5 to TRBJ2-7; 7 nucleotides match TRBD2. Germline loops: CDR1 MNHEY, CDR2 SVGAGI. The CDR3 covers 13 residues. V shed 11 bases and J 5 bases; nucleotides not matched to a gene: 12. CDR3: CALLGGRSHEQYF. CDR3 bases: TGTGCCCTCCTTGGCGGGAGAAGCCACGAGCAGTACTTC.

The rearrangement joins TRBV5-1 to TRBJ2-5; D is possibly TRBD2 (5 bases). Germline loops: CDR1 SGHRS, CDR2 YFSETQ. This CDR3 has 11 amino acids. V dropped 1 base and J dropped 11 bases, with 9 bases sitting between them. CDR3 residues: CASSLTGEQYF. For the CDR3, the DNA is TGCGCCAGCAGCTTGACTGGGGAGCAGTACTTC.

J is TRBJ1-5 and V is TRBV28; 9 positions match TRBD1. The CDR3 spans 16 residues. Per the germline V gene, CDR1 is MDHEN and CDR2 is SYDVKM. V was clipped by 5 bases and J by 1 base; unmatched bases: 6. CDR3 protein: CASSPGTGKSNQPQHF. The DNA of the CDR3 is TGTGCCAGCAGTCCAGGGACAGGGAAAAGCAATCAGCCCCAGCATTTT.

This clone has a single count. This chain joins TRBV19 and TRBJ2-1, with 9 bases aligning to TRBD1. Per the germline V gene, CDR1 is LNHDA and CDR2 is SQIVND (reference sequence). The CDR3 has 15 residues. V lost 4 bases to trimming and J lost 4 bases; unmatched junction nucleotides: 5. Here the CDR3 DNA reads TGTGCCAGTAGTAACGACAGGGGGAGGTACAATGAGCAGTTCTTC. Protein: CASSNDRGRYNEQFF.

The rearrangement uses TRBV18 and TRBJ2-1, with D perhaps TRBD1 (6 bases). There are 14 residues in the CDR3. Germline V gene lookup returns CDR1 KGHSH and CDR2 LQKENI. V shed 0 bases and J shed 7 bases, with 10 bases lying between them. CDR3 amino acids: CASSPPRGENEQFF. The CDR3 nucleotides read TGTGCCAGCTCACCACCCAGGGGTGAAAATGAGCAGTTCTTC.

This rearrangement joins TRBV27 to TRBJ1-4; no reliable D call. Germline CDR1 is MNHEY and CDR2 is SMNVEV (reference sequence). Trimming removed 5 bases at V and 11 bases at J, with 15 bases between. The CDR3 is made up of 13 amino acids. The DNA for the CDR3 is TGTGCCAGCAGTCCTCAGCCCCTGTTTAAACTGTTTTTT. This codes for CASSPQPLFKLFF.

The chain has TRBV6-5 and TRBJ1-5; D gene unclear. V lost 8 bases and J lost 1, with 15 bases in between. Germline V gene sequence: CDR1 MNHEY, CDR2 SVGAGI. The CDR3 spans 15 residues. As DNA, the CDR3 is TGTGCCAGCTCACCCCTGGCAGGAAGCAATCAGCCCCAGCATTTT. Amino acids: CASSPLAGSNQPQHF.

The chain joins TRBV4-1 to TRBJ1-2, with 7 bases that match TRBD1. The germline V gene encodes CDR1 MGHRA and CDR2 YSYEKL. With V trimmed by 3 bases and J by 2 bases, 9 bases remained unmatched. This CDR3 comprises 16 residues. CDR3 loop: CASSHPGQKINYGYTF. CDR3 nucleotide sequence: TGCGCCAGCAGCCACCCGGGACAGAAAATCAACTATGGCTACACCTTC.

The V and J genes are TRBV7-6 and TRBJ2-2; D gene uncertain. The CDR3 is 13 amino acids. V lost 4 bases and J lost 7, with 10 bases in between. Looked up from germline, CDR1 is SGHVS and CDR2 is FNYEAQ. CDR3 loop: CASSSTVYGELFF. DNA for the CDR3: TGTGCCAGCAGCTCCACTGTCTACGGGGAGCTGTTTTTT.

The V gene is TRBV2, the J gene TRBJ2-1; the D is unclear. The CDR3 contains 14 residues. Germline assignment: CDR1 SNHLY and CDR2 FYNNEI. V lost 8 bases to trimming and J lost 1 base, with 12 bases between them. CDR3 sequence: CASGIARSYNEQFF. CDR3 bases: TGTGCCAGCGGGATAGCCAGATCCTACAATGAGCAGTTCTTC.

This clone was seen only once. In DNA form, the CDR3 reads TGCGCCAGCAGCCAGTTCACAGGGGGTGGCAATCAGCCCCAGCATTTT. It is translated as CASSQFTGGGNQPQHF. The chain combines TRBV4-1 with TRBJ1-5; TRBD1 agrees at 8 bases. V lost 3 bases, J lost 2 bases, and 6 bases stayed unmatched. Germline loops: CDR1 MGHRA, CDR2 YSYEKL. CDR3 size: 16 residues.